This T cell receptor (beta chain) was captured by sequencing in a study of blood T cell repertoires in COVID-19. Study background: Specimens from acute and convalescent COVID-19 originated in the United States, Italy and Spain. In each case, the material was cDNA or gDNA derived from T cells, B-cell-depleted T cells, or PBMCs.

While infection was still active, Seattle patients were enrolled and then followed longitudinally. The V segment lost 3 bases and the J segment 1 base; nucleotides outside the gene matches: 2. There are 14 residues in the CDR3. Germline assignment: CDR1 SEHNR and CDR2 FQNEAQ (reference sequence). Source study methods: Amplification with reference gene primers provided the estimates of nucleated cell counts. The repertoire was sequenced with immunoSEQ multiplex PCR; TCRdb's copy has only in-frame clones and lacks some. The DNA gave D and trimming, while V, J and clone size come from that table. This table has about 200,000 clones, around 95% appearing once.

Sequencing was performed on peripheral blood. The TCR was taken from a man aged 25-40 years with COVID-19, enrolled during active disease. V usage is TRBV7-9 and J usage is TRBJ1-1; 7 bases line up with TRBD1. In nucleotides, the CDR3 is TGTGCCAGCAGCTTCCAGGGGGGGAACACTGAAGCTTTCTTT. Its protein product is CASSFQGGNTEAFF.